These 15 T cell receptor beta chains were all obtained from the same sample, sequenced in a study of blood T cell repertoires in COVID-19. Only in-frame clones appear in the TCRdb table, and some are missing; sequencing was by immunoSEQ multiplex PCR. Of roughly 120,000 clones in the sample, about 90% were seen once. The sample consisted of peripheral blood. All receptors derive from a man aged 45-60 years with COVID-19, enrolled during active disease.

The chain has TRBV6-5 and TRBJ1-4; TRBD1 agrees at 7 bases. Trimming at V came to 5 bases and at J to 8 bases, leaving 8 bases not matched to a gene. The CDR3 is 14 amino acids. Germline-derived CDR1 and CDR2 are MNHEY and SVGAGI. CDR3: CASSRTGLNEKLFF. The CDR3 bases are TGTGCCAGCAGTCGGACAGGCCTTAACGAAAAACTGTTTTTT.

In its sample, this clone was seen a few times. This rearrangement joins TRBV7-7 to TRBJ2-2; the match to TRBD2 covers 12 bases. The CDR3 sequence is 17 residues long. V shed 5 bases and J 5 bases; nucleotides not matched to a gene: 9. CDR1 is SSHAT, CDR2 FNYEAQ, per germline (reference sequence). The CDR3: CASSPNRLAGVTGELFF. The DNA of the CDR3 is TGTGCCAGCAGCCCGAACCGACTAGCGGGAGTAACCGGGGAGCTGTTTTTT. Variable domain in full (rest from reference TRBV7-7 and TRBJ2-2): GAGVSQSPRYKVTKRGQDVTLRCDPISSHATLYWYQQALGQGPEFLTYFNYEAQPDKSGLPSDRFSAERPEGSISTLTIQRTEQRDSAMYRCASSPNRLAGVTGELFFGEGSRLTVL.

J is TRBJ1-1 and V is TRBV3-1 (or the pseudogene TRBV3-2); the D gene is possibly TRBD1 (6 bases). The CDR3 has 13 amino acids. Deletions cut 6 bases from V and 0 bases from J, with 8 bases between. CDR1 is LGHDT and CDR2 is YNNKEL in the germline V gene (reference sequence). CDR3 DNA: TGTGCCAGCAGTCGGACAGTGAACACTGAAGCTTTCTTT. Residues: CASSRTVNTEAFF.

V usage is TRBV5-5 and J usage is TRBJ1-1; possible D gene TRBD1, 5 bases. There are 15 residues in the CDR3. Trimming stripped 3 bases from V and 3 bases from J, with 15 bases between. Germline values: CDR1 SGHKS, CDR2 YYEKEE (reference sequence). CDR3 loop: CASSWADTGDTEAFF. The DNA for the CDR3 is TGTGCCAGCAGCTGGGCGGACACTGGGGACACTGAAGCTTTCTTT.

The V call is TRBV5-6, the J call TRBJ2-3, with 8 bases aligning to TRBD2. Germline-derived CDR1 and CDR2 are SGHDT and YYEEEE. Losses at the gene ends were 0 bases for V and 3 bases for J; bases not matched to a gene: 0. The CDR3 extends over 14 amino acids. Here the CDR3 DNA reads TGTGCCAGCAGCTTGGGACTAGCGACAGATACGCAGTATTTT. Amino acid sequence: CASSLGLATDTQYF.

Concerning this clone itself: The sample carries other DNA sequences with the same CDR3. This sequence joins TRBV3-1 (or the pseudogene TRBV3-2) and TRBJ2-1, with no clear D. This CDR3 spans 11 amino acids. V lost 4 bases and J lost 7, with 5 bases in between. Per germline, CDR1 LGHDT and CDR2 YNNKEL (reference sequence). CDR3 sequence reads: CASSRQNEQFF. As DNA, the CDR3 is TGTGCCAGCAGCCGACAAAATGAGCAGTTCTTC.

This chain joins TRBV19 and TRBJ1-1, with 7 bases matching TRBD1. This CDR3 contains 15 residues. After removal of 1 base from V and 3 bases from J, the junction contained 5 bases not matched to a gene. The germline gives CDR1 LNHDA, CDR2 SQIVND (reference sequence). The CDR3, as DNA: TGTGCCAGTAGTATAGGCGACAGGGTGGACACTGAAGCTTTCTTT. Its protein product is CASSIGDRVDTEAFF.

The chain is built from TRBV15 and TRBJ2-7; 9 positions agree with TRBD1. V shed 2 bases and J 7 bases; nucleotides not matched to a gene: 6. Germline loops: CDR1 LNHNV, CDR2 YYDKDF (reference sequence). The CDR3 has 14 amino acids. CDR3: CATSRQQGAGEQYF. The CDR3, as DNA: TGTGCCACCAGCAGACAACAGGGGGCAGGGGAGCAGTACTTC.

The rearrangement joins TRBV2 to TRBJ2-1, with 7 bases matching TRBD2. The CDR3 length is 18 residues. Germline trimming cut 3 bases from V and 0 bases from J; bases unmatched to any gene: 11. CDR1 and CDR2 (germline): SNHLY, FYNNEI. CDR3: CASSDTEIGGSSYNEQFF. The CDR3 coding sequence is TGTGCCAGCAGTGACACGGAGATCGGCGGGAGCTCCTACAATGAGCAGTTCTTC.

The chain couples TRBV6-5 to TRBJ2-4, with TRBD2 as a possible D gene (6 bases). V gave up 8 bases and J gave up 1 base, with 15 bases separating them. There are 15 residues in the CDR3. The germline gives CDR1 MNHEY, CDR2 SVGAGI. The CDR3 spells CASAPRGSAKNIQYF. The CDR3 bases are TGTGCCAGCGCCCCCCGGGGGTCTGCCAAAAACATTCAGTACTTC.

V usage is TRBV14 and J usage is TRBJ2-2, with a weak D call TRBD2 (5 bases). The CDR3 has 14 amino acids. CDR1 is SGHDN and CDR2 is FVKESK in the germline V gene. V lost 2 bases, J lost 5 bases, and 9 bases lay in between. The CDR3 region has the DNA TGTGCCAGCAGCCAAATAGAGGGAACCGGGGAGCTGTTTTTT. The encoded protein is CASSQIEGTGELFF.

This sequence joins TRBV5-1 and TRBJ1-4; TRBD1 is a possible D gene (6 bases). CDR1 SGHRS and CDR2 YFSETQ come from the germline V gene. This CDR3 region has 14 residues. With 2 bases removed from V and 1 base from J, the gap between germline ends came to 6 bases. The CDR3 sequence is CASSLGGTNEKLFF. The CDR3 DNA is TGCGCCAGCAGCTTAGGGGGAACTAATGAAAAACTGTTTTTT.

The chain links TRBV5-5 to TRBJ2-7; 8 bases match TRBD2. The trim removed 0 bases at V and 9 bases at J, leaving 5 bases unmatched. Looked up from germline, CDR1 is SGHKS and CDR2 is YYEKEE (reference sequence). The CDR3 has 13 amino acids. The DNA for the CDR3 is TGTGCCAGCAGCTTGGAAGCGGGAGTAAGGCAGTACGTC. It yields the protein CASSLEAGVRQYV.

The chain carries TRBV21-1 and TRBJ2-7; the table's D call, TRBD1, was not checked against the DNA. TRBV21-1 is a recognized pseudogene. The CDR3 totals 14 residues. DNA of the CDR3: TGTGCCAGCAGCAAAGTACAGGCGAAGGACGAGCAGTACGTC. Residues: CASSKVQAKDEQYV.

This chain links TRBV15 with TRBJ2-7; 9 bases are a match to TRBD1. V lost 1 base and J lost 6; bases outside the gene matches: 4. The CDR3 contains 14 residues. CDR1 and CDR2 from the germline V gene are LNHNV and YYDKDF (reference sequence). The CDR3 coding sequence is TGTGCCACCAGCAGAGCTGGGACAGGGACCGAGCAGTACTTC. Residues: CATSRAGTGTEQYF.